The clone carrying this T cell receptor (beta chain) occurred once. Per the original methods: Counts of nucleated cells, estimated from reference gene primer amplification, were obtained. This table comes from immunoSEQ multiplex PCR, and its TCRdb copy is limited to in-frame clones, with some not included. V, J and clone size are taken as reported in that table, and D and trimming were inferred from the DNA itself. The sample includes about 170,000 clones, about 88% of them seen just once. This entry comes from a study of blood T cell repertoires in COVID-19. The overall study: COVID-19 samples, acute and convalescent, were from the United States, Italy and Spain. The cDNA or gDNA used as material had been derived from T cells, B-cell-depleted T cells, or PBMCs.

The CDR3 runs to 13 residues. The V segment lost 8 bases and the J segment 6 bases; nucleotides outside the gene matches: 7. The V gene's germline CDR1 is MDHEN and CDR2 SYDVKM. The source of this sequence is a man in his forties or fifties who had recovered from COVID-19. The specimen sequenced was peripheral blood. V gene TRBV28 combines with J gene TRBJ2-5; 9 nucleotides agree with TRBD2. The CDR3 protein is CASYSGGSKTQYF. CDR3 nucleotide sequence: TGTGCCAGCTATAGCGGGGGCAGCAAGACCCAGTACTTC.